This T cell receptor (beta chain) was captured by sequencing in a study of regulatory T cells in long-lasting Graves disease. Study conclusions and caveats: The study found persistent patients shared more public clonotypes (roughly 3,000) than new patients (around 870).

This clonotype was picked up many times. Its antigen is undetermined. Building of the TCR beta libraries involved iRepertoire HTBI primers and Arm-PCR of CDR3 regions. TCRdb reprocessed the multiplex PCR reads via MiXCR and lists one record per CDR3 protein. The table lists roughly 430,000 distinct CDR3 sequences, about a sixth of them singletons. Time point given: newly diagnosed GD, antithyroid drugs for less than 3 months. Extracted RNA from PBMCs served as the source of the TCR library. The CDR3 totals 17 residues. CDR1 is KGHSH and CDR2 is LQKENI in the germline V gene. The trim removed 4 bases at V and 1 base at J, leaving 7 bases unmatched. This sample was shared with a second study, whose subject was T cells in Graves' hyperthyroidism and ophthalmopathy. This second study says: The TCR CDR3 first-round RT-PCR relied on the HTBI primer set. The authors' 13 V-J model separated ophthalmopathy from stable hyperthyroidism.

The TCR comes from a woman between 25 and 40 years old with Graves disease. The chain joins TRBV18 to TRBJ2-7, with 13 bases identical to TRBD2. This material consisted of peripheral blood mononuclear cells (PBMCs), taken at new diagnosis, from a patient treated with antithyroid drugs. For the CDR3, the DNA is TGTGCCAGCTCACGCGGACTAGCGGGAGTTAGTTCCTACGAGCAGTACTTC. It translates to CASSRGLAGVSSYEQYF.